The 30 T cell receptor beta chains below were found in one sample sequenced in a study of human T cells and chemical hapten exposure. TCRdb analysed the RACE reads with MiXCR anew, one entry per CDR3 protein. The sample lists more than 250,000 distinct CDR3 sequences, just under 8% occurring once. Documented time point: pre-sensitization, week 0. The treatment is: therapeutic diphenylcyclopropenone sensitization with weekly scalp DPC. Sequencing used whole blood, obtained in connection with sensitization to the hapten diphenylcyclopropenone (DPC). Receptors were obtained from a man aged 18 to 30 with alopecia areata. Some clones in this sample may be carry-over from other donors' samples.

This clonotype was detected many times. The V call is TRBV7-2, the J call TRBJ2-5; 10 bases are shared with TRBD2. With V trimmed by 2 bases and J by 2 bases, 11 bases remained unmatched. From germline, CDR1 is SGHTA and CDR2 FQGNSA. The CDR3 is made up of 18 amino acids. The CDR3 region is CASSLMALLAGRQETQYF. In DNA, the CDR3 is TGTGCCAGCAGCTTAATGGCCCTACTAGCGGGGAGACAAGAGACCCAGTACTTC.

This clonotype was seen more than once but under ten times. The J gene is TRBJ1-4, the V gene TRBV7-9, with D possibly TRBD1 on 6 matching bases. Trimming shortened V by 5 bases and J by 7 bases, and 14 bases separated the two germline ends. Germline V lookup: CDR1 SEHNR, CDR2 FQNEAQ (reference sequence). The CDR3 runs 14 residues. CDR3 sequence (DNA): TGTGCCAGCAGCCTACAGGGTGTAGGTGAAAAACTGTTTTTT. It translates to CASSLQGVGEKLFF.

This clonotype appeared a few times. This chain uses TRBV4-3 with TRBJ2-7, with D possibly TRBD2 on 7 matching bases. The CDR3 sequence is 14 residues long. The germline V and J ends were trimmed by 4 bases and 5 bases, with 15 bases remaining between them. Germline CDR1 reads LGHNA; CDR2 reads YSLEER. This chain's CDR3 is CASSPSGGANEQYV. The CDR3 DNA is TGCGCCAGCAGCCCTTCTGGGGGGGCCAACGAGCAGTACGTC.

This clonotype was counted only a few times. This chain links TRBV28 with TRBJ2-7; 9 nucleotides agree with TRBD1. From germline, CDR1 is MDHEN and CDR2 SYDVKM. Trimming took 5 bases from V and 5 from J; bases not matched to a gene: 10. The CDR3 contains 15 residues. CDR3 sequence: CASSRTGTGFDEQYF. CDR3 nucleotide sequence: TGTGCCAGCAGTAGAACCGGGACAGGGTTCGACGAGCAGTACTTC. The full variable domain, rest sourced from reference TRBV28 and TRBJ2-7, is DVKVTQSSRYLVKRTGEKVFLECVQDMDHENMFWYRQDPGLGLRLIYFSYDVKMKEKGDIPEGYSVSREKKERFSLILESASTNQTSMYLCASSRTGTGFDEQYFGPGTRLTVT.

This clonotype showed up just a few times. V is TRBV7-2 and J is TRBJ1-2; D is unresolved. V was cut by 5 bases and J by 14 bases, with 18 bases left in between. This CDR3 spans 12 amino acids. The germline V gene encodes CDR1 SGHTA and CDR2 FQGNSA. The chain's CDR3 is CASSPQRTAQTF. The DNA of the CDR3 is TGTGCCAGCAGCCCCCAACGGACGGCGCAGACCTTC.

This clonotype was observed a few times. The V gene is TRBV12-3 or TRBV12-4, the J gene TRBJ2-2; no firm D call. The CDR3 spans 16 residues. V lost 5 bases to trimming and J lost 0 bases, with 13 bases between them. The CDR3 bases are TGTGCCAGCAGTCCCGCCGGGCTGACGAACACCGGGGAGCTGTTTTTT. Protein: CASSPAGLTNTGELFF.

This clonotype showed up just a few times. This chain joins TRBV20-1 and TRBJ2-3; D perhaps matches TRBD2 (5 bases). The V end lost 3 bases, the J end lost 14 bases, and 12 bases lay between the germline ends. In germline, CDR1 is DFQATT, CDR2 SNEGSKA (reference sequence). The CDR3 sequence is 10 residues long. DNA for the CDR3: TGCAGTGCTAGCGTCGGACTCCCGTATTTT. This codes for CSASVGLPYF.

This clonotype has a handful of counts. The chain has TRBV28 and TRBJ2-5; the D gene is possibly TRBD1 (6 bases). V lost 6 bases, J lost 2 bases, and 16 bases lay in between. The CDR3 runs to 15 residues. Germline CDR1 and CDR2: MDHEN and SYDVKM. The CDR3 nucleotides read TGTGCCAGCAGCCCAAAGGGACATTTTCAAGAGACCCAGTACTTC. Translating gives CASSPKGHFQETQYF.

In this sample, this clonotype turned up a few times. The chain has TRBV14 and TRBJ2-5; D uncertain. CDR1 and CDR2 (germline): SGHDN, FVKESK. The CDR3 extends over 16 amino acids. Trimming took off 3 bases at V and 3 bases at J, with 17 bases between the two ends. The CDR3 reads CASSHTDYSREETQYF. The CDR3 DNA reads TGTGCCAGCAGCCATACCGATTACTCGCGAGAAGAGACCCAGTACTTC.

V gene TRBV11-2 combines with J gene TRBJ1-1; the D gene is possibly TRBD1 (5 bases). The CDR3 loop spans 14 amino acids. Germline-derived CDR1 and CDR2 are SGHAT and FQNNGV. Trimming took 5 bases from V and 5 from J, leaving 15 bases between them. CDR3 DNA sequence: TGTGCCAGCAGCAAGATTGGGGGATGGACTGAAGCTTTCTTT. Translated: CASSKIGGWTEAFF. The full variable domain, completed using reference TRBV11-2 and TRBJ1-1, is EAGVAQSPRYKIIEKRQSVAFWCNPISGHATLYWYQQILGQGPKLLIQFQNNGVVDDSQLPKDRFSAERLKGVDSTLKIQPAKLEDSAVYLCASSKIGGWTEAFFGQGTRLTVV.

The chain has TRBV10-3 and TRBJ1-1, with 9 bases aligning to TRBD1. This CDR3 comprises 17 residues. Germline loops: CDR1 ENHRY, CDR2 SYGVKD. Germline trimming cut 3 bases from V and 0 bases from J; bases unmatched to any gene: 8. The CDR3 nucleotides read TGTGCCATCAGTGAACGAGGGACAGGGCCGATGAACACTGAAGCTTTCTTT. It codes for CAISERGTGPMNTEAFF.

The CDR3 protein is CASSLTGYEQYV. The CDR3 DNA reads TGTGCCAGCAGCTTAACAGGGTACGAGCAGTACGTC. This sequence joins TRBV7-9 and TRBJ2-7; D is perhaps TRBD1 (6 bases). Germline V gene sequence: CDR1 SEHNR, CDR2 FQNEAQ (reference sequence). The CDR3 sequence is 12 residues long. Trimming removed 2 bases at V and 4 bases at J, with 6 bases between.

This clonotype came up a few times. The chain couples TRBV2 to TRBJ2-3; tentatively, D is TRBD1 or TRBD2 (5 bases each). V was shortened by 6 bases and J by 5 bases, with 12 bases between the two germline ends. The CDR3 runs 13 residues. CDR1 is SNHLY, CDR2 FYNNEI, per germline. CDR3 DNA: TGTGCCAGCAGCCGGGGCCGAGGAGATACGCAGTATTTT. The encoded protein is CASSRGRGDTQYF.

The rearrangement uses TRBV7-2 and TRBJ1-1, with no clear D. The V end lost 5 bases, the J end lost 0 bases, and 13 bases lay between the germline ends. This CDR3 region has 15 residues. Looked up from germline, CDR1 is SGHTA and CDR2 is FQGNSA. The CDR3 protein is CASSLSNSVNTEAFF. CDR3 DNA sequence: TGTGCCAGCAGCCTCAGCAATTCGGTGAACACTGAAGCTTTCTTT.

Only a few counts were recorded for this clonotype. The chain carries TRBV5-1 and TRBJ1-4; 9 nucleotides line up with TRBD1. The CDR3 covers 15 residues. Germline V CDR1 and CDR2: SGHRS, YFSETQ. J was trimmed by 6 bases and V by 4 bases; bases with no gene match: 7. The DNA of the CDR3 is TGCGCCAGCAGCAGGACAGGGGCCCCGGATGAAAAACTGTTTTTT. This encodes CASSRTGAPDEKLFF.

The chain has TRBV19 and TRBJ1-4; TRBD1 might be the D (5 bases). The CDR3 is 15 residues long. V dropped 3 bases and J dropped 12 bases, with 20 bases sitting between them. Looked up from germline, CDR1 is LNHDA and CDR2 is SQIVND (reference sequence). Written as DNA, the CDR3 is TGTGCCAGTAGTATGGGCCCCGGCAGGGCCGGCGAACTGTTTTTT. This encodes CASSMGPGRAGELFF.

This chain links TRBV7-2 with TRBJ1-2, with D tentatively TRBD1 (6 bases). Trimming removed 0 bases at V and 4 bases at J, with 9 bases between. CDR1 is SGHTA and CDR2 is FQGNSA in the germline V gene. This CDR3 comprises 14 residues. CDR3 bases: TGTGCCAGCAGCTTAGCGGACAGCGGCTATGGCTACACCTTC. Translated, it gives CASSLADSGYGYTF. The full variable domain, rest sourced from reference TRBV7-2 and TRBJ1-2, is GAGVSQSPSNKVTEKGKDVELRCDPISGHTALYWYRQSLGQGLEFLIYFQGNSAPDKSGLPSDRFSAERTGGSVSTLTIQRTQQEDSAVYLCASSLADSGYGYTFGSGTRLTVV.

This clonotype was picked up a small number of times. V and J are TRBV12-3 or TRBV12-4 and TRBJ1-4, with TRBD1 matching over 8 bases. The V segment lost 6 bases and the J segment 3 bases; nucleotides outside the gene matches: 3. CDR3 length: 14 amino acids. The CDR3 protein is CASRPGQANEKLFF. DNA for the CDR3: TGTGCCAGCAGGCCGGGACAGGCTAATGAAAAACTGTTTTTT.

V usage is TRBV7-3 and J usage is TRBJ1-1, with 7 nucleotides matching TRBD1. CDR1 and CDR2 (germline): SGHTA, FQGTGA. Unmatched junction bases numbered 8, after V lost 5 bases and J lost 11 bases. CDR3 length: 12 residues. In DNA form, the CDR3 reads TGTGCCAGCAGCCCCGCAGGGGGTGAGGCTTTCTTT. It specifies CASSPAGGEAFF.

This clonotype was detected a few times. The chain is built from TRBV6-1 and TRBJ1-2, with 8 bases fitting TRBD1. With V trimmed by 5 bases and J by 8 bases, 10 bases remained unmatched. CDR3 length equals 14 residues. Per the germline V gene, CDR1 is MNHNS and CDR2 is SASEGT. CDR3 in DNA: TGTGCCAGCAGTACGGGACAGGTCGCCGAGGGCTACACCTTC. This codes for CASSTGQVAEGYTF.

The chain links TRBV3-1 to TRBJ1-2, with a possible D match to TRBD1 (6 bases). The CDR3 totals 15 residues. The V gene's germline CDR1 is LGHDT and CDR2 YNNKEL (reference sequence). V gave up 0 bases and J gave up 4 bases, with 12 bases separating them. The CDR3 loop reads CASSQEFRGGYGYTF. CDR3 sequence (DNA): TGTGCCAGCAGCCAAGAATTCAGGGGAGGCTATGGCTACACCTTC.

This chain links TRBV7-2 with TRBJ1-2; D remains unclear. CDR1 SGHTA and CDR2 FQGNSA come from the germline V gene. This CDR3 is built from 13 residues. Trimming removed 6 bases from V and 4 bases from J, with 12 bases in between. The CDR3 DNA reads TGTGCCAGCAGTTCGCCCGGGCCCTATGGCTACACCTTC. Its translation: CASSSPGPYGYTF.

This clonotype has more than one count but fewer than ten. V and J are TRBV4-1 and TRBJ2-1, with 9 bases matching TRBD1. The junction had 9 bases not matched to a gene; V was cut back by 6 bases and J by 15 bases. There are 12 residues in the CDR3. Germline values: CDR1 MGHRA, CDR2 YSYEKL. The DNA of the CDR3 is TGCGCCAGCAGTTTTGCTACAGGGGGCTGGTTCTTC. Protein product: CASSFATGGWFF.

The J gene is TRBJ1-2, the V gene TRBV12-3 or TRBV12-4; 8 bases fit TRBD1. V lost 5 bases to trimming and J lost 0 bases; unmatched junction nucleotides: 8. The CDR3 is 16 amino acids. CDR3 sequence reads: CASSTGQALSNYGYTF. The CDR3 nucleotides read TGTGCCAGCAGTACGGGACAGGCCCTTTCTAACTATGGCTACACCTTC.

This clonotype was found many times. CDR3 nucleotide sequence: TGTGCCAGCAGCCCGACCTTTGGGGGCGGGGGTGAAAAACTGTTTTTT. Amino acid sequence: CASSPTFGGGGEKLFF. The genes are TRBV7-2 and TRBJ1-4; tentatively, D is TRBD1 (6 bases). This CDR3 spans 16 amino acids. The V and J ends lost 5 bases and 7 bases respectively, with 20 bases between them. Germline CDR1 and CDR2: SGHTA and FQGNSA.

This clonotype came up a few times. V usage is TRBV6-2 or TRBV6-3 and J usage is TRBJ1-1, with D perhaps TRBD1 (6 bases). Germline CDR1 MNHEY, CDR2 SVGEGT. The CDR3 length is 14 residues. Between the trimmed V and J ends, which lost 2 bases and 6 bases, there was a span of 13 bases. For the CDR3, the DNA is TGTGCCAGCAGTTACGGGACCGAGGGGGCTGAAGCTTTCTTT. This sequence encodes CASSYGTEGAEAFF.

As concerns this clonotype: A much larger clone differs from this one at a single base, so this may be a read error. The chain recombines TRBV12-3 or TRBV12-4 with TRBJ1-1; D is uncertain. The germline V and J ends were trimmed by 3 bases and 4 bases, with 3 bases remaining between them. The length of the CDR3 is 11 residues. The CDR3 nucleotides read TGTGCCAGCAGTTTTATCACTGAAGCTTTCTTT. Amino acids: CASSFITEAFF.

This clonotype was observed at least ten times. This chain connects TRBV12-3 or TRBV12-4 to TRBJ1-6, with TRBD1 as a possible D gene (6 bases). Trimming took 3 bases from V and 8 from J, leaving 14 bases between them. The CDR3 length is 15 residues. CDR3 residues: CASSFMGDIDSPLHF. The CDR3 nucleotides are TGTGCCAGCAGTTTTATGGGGGACATAGATTCACCCCTCCACTTT.

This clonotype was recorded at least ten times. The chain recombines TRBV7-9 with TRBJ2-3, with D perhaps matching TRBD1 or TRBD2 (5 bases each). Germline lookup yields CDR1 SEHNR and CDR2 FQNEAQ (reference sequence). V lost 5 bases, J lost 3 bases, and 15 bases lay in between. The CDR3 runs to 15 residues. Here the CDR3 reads CASSRDRLRTDTQYF. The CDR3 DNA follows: TGTGCCAGCAGCCGGGACCGACTAAGAACAGATACGCAGTATTTT.

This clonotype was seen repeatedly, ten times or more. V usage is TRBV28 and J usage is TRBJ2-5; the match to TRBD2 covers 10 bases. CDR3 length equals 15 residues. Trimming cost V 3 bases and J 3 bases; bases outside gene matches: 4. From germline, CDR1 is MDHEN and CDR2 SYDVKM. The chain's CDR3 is CASSFSGGSKETQYF. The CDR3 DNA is TGTGCCAGCAGTTTTAGCGGGGGGTCTAAAGAGACCCAGTACTTC.